This T cell receptor (beta chain) stems from a study of blood T cell repertoires in COVID-19. About the research overall: Both acute and convalescent COVID-19 samples were obtained from the United States, Italy and Spain. T cells, B-cell-depleted T cells, or PBMCs provided the cDNA or gDNA that served as material.

The length of the CDR3 is 15 residues. Germline CDR1 reads LGHDT; CDR2 reads YNNKEL (reference sequence). V was cut by 1 base and J by 5 bases, with 11 bases left in between. As handled by the study authors: Counts of nucleated cells, estimated from reference gene primer amplification, were obtained. Here immunoSEQ multiplex PCR was the method, and the copy in TCRdb shows in-frame clones only, minus some. The V and J calls and clone size are taken from that table; D and trimming were inferred from the DNA. The sample shows just over 250,000 clones, around 90% of them seen only once. Seattle researchers signed up patients amid active infection and tracked them longitudinally.

V usage is TRBV3-1 (or the pseudogene TRBV3-2) and J usage is TRBJ2-2, with D uncertain. Sequenced material: peripheral blood. The clonotype was recovered from a woman between 70 and 85 years old with COVID-19, enrolled during active disease. CDR3 nucleotides: TGTGCCAGCAGCCAAGCAAGTCCCAGGACCGGGGAGCTGTTTTTT. Translated, it gives CASSQASPRTGELFF.